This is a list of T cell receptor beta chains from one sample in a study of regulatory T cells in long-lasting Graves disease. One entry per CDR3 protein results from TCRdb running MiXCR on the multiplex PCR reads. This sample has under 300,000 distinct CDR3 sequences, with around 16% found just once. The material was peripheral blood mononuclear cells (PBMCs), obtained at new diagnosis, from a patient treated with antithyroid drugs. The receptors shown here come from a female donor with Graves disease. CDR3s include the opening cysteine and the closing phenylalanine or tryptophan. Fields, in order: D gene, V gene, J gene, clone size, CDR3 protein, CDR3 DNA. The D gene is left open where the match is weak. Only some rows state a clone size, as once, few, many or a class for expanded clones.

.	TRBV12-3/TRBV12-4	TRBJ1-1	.	CASSSGHLNTEAFF	TGTGCCAGCAGTTCGGGACATCTGAACACTGAAGCTTTCTTT
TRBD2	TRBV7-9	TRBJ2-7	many	CASSPGGMGDYEQYF	TGTGCCAGCAGCCCGGGGGGGATGGGGGACTACGAGCAGTACTTC
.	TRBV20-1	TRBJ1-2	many	CSAPDRFYGYTF	TGCAGTGCCCCCGACAGATTCTATGGCTACACCTTC
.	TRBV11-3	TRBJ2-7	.	CASSLTGTDSYEQYF	TGTGCCAGCAGCTTAACCGGGACCGACTCCTACGAGCAGTACTTC
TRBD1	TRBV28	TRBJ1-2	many	CASSLQGTGLHGYTF	TGTGCCAGCAGTTTACAGGGGACAGGGCTTCATGGCTACACCTTC
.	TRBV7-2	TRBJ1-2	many	CASSLAGRRSRYSFNYGYTF	TGTGCCAGCAGCTTAGCGGGACGGCGGTCCCGATATTCCTTTAACTATGGCTACACCTTC
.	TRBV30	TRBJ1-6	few	CAWSGFHSPLHF	TGTGCCTGGAGTGGATTCCATTCACCCCTCCACTTT
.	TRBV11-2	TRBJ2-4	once	CASSAHPGAKNIQYF	TGTGCCAGCAGTGCCCACCCGGGAGCCAAAAACATTCAGTACTTC
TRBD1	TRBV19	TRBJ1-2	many	CASSPPGTGGRYGYTF	TGTGCCAGTAGTCCGCCGGGGACAGGGGGCAGGTATGGCTACACCTTC
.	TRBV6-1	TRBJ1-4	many	CASGPGREKLFF	TGTGCCAGCGGCCCAGGACGTGAAAAACTGTTTTTT
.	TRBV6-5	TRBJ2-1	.	CASSYSFHRVHEQFF	TGTGCCAGCAGTTACTCGTTTCACAGGGTCCATGAGCAGTTCTTC
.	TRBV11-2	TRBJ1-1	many	CASSLHRDSWTNTEAFF	TGTGCCAGCAGCTTACATCGGGACTCCTGGACGAACACTGAAGCTTTCTTT
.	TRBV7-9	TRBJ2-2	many	CASSLAEDKNTGELFF	TGTGCCAGCAGCTTAGCCGAGGACAAGAACACCGGGGAGCTGTTTTTT
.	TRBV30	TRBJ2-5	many	CAWGRGLPQETQYF	TGTGCCTGGGGCCGGGGGCTCCCCCAAGAGACCCAGTACTTC
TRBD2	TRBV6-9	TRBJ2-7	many	CASSYRGGRAFGEQYF	TGTGCCAGCAGTTACCGGGGCGGGAGGGCCTTTGGCGAGCAGTACTTC
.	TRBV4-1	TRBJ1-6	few	CASSQEGGRQNSPLHF	TGCGCCAGCAGCCAAGAGGGCGGGAGACAAAATTCACCCCTCCACTTT
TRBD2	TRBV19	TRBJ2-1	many	CASSSGLAGDVQFF	TGTGCCAGTAGTTCCGGACTAGCGGGAGACGTGCAGTTCTTC
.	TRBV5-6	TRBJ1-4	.	CASSAAGLTNEKLFF	TGTGCCAGCAGCGCCGCAGGGCTTACTAATGAAAAACTGTTTTTT
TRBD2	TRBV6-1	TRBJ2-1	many	CAMALAGGGEQFF	TGTGCCATGGCACTAGCGGGAGGAGGTGAGCAGTTCTTC
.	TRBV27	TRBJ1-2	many	CASRTAGFSGYTF	TGTGCCAGCAGGACCGCAGGGTTTTCTGGCTACACCTTC
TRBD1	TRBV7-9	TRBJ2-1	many	CASSSPGGFPNEQFF	TGTGCCAGCAGCTCTCCAGGGGGCTTTCCCAATGAGCAGTTCTTC
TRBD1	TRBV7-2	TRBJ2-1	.	CASSLSSGTGNEQFF	TGTGCCAGCAGCTTATCCTCCGGGACAGGCAATGAGCAGTTCTTC